This entry features one TCR beta chain sequence. The antigen remains unidentified. The sample originates from a study of T cell repertoires in cytomegalovirus infection. Study observations and caveats: Within the response measured ex vivo, HLA-C-restricted CMV-specific TCR beta clonotypes were dominant.

The CDR3 has 15 amino acids. Trimming shortened V by 0 bases and J by 4 bases, and 12 bases separated the two germline ends. In germline, CDR1 is MGHRA, CDR2 YSYEKL. TCRdb redid the calling of the reads with MiXCR, one entry per CDR3 protein. Of some 920,000 distinct CDR3 sequences detected, roughly 31% appear once; the ten largest clones hold around 15%. The sequencing here drew on cultured CD8+ T cells from PBMCs, taken from culture after CMV antigen stimulation. The J gene is TRBJ1-2, the V gene TRBV4-1; no reliable D call. The TCR originated in a human donor in good health (CMV status not recorded). Some clones in this sample may be carry-over from other donors' samples. The CDR3 DNA follows: TGCGCCAGCAGCCAAGAAGGGAGAGGTATCTATGGCTACACCTTC. Amino acid sequence: CASSQEGRGIYGYTF.